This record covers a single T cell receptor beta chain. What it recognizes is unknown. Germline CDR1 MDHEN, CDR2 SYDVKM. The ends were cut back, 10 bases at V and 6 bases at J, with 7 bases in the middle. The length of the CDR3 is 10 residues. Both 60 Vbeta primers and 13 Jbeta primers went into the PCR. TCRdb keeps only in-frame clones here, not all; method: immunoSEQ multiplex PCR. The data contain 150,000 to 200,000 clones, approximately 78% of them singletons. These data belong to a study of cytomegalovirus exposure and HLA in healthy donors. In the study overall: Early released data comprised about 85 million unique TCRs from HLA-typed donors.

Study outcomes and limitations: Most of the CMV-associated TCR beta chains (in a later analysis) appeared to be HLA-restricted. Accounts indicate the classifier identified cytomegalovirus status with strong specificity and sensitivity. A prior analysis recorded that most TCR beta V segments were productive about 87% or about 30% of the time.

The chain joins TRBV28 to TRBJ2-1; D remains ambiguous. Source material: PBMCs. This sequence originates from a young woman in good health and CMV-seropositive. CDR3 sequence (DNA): TGTGCCACTTCGGGCAATGAGCAGTTCTTC. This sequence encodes CATSGNEQFF. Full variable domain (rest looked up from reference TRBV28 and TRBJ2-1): DVKVTQSSRYLVKRTGEKVFLECVQDMDHENMFWYRQDPGLGLRLIYFSYDVKMKEKGDIPEGYSVSREKKERFSLILESASTNQTSMYLCATSGNEQFFGPGTRLTVL.